This T cell receptor (beta chain) came from a study of T cell responses to AZD1222 COVID-19 vaccine. General study findings and limits: Spike-wide coverage was observed for vaccine-associated CD4 TCRs, with dominant responses at 160-218 and 743-854. The study reported that nearly half of spike-specific TCRs target unmutated variant regions. Baseline antibody screening turned up just six seropositive AZD1222 recipients.

Worth noting for this clone: No antigen is known for it.

CDR1 MNHEY and CDR2 SVGAGI come from the germline V gene. The CDR3 spans 13 residues. V lost 0 bases, J lost 4 bases, and 5 bases lay in between. The assay was immunoSEQ multiplex PCR, and TCRdb's table has in-frame clones only and misses some. The table lists about 88,000 clones, around 90% of them singletons. Sequences were derived from peripheral blood, sampled 28 days after the second AZD1222 dose. V is TRBV6-5 and J is TRBJ2-3, with a possible D match to TRBD1 (5 bases). The receptor comes from an adult who received the AZD1222 COVID-19 vaccine. CDR3 in DNA: TGTGCCAGCAGTTACTCCAGGGCAGATACGCAGTATTTT. Its translation: CASSYSRADTQYF.